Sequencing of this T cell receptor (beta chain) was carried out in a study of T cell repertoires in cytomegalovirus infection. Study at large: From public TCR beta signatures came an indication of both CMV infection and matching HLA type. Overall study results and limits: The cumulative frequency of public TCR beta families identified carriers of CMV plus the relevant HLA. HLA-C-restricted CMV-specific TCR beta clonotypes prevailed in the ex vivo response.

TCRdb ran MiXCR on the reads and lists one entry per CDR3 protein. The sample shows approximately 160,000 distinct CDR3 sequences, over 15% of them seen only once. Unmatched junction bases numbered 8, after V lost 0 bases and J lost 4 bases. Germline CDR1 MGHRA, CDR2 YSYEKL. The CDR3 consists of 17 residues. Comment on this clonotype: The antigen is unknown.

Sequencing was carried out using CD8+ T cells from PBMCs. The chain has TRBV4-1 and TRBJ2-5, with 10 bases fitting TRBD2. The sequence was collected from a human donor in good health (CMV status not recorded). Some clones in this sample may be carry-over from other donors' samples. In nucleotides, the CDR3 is TGCGCCAGCAGCCAAGATCCCGCTAGCGGGAGTGTAGAGACCCAGTACTTC. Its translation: CASSQDPASGSVETQYF.